Listed here are 19 T cell receptor beta chains from one sample, sequenced in a study of blood T cell repertoires in COVID-19. Measured with immunoSEQ multiplex PCR; TCRdb has only the in-frame clones, and not every one. The table includes about 80,000 clones, around 90% detected once. The sample consisted of peripheral blood. The origin of the receptors is a woman aged 80 or over with active or convalescent COVID-19.

The gene calls are TRBV21-1 and TRBJ1-2; the table's D gene call, TRBD1, was not cross checked with the DNA. TRBV21-1 is deemed a pseudogene. This CDR3 is 16 amino acids long. The CDR3 nucleotides read TGTGCCAGCAGCAAAGTTAAAAACAGGGGAAACTATGGCTACACCTTC. Its protein product is CASSKVKNRGNYGYTF.

This clone was seen a few times. The rearrangement links TRBV6-5 to TRBJ2-7, with D perhaps TRBD1 (5 bases). The V end was cut by 7 bases, the J end by 4 bases, with 17 bases between. The CDR3 covers 14 residues. Per the germline V gene, CDR1 is MNHEY and CDR2 is SVGAGI. Written as DNA, the CDR3 is TGTGCCAGCATGGGGCAGGGTCCAACATACGAGCAGTACTTC. It is translated as CASMGQGPTYEQYF.

The rearrangement uses TRBV12-3 or TRBV12-4 and TRBJ1-1; 7 bases fit TRBD1. V lost 5 bases, J lost 9 bases, and 9 bases stayed unmatched. The CDR3 is 13 amino acids. The CDR3 DNA reads TGTGCCAGCAGTCGGATCCCGGGACAGAAAGCTTTCTTT. This gives the protein CASSRIPGQKAFF.

This chain's CDR3 is CSVLGQGYEQYF. The CDR3 DNA reads TGCAGCGTTCTCGGACAGGGGTACGAGCAGTACTTC. The rearrangement links TRBV29-1 to TRBJ2-7, with 9 bases fitting TRBD1. Unmatched junction bases numbered 3, after V lost 5 bases and J lost 4 bases. The CDR3 contains 12 residues. Germline loops: CDR1 SQVTM, CDR2 ANQGSEA.

J is TRBJ2-1 and V is TRBV7-6, with 7 nucleotides matching TRBD2. Germline assignment: CDR1 SGHVS and CDR2 FNYEAQ. The CDR3 runs to 16 residues. The V segment lost 1 base and the J segment 8 bases; nucleotides outside the gene matches: 11. The CDR3 loop reads CASSLESGMTGDEQFF. The CDR3 DNA reads TGTGCCAGCAGCTTAGAGAGCGGGATGACCGGGGATGAGCAGTTCTTC.

The rearrangement uses TRBV24-1 and TRBJ1-5; a possible D gene is TRBD1 (5 bases). CDR3 length equals 15 residues. Germline CDR1 is KGHDR and CDR2 is SFDVKD. V was pared by 4 bases and J by 6 bases, with 15 bases between. CDR3 nucleotide sequence: TGTGCCACCAGTGAAACAGGACCGATAGGTCAGCCCCAGCATTTT. Its translation is CATSETGPIGQPQHF.

Only one count was recorded for this clone. The chain couples TRBV7-2 to TRBJ2-5, with D unclear. From germline, CDR1 is SGHTA and CDR2 FQGNSA. CDR3 size: 16 residues. The V end lost 1 base, the J end lost 1 base, and 13 bases lay between the germline ends. CDR3 DNA sequence: TGTGCCAGCAGCTTAGAGAAACTACCAATCCAAGAGACCCAGTACTTC. Its translation: CASSLEKLPIQETQYF.

The chain has TRBV27 and TRBJ2-1; 10 bases map to TRBD1. The ends lost 3 bases at V and 3 bases at J; junction bases unmatched: 2. CDR3 length equals 15 residues. Germline V gene sequence: CDR1 MNHEY, CDR2 SMNVEV (reference sequence). The DNA for the CDR3 is TGTGCCAGCAGTTTTGGACAGGGGGGCTACAATGAGCAGTTCTTC. Protein sequence: CASSFGQGGYNEQFF.

The gene calls are TRBV2 and TRBJ2-1, with TRBD2 identical over 12 bases. This CDR3 comprises 19 residues. Germline CDR1 SNHLY, CDR2 FYNNEI. The trim removed 2 bases at V and 0 bases at J, leaving 8 bases unmatched. For the CDR3, the DNA is TGTGCCAGCAGTGAAACGGCTAGCGGGAGGGTCGGCTCCTACAATGAGCAGTTCTTC. Amino acid sequence: CASSETASGRVGSYNEQFF.

V and J are TRBV9 and TRBJ1-4; 8 nucleotides match TRBD1. The CDR3 runs to 16 residues. Germline V gene lookup returns CDR1 SGDLS and CDR2 YYNGEE. Losses at the gene ends were 4 bases for V and 5 bases for J; bases not matched to a gene: 10. In DNA form, the CDR3 reads TGTGCCAGCAGCCCAAGTGGTCGGACAGGGAATGAAAAACTGTTTTTT. It codes for CASSPSGRTGNEKLFF.

CDR3 sequence: CASSLGVGGSSSYNEQFF. CDR3 nucleotide sequence: TGTGCCAGCAGCTTGGGGGTTGGAGGTTCAAGCTCCTACAATGAGCAGTTCTTC. This chain links TRBV5-6 with TRBJ2-1, with D perhaps TRBD2 (5 bases). V lost 0 bases to trimming and J lost 0 bases, with 16 bases between them. CDR3 length: 18 amino acids. Germline values: CDR1 SGHDT, CDR2 YYEEEE.

As for this clone: A junction boundary mismatches the germline segment, possibly from a read error. The chain employs TRBV7-7 and TRBJ2-5; 7 bases agree with TRBD2. CDR1 and CDR2 (germline): SSHAT, FNYEAQ (reference sequence). The CDR3 contains 13 residues. The CDR3 nucleotides are TGTGCTAGCAGCTTAGGGAGGGAAGGGACCCAGTACTTC. It yields the protein CASSLGREGTQYF.

J is TRBJ1-2 and V is TRBV5-4, with D unresolved. The V end was cut by 3 bases, the J end by 8 bases, with 14 bases between. CDR3 length: 13 residues. Germline loops: CDR1 SGHNT, CDR2 YYREEE (reference sequence). CDR3 residues: CASSSPGYGGYTF. The CDR3 nucleotides are TGTGCCAGCAGCTCCCCGGGGTACGGGGGCTACACCTTC.

The chain has TRBV9 and TRBJ2-7; 10 bases match TRBD2. Germline lookup yields CDR1 SGDLS and CDR2 YYNGEE. The CDR3 covers 16 residues. With 0 bases clipped from V and 1 base from J, the junction kept 4 bases outside the gene matches. The CDR3 is CASSVGASGRSYEQYF. CDR3 sequence (DNA): TGTGCCAGCAGCGTAGGGGCTAGCGGGAGATCCTACGAGCAGTACTTC.

The chain is built from TRBV9 and TRBJ1-2; D perhaps matches TRBD1 (6 bases). Trimming pared 4 bases from V and 4 bases from J, leaving 20 bases between. The germline gives CDR1 SGDLS, CDR2 YYNGEE. The length of the CDR3 is 16 residues. CDR3 sequence: CASSLLGGGLGYGYTF. The CDR3 DNA reads TGTGCCAGCAGCCTCCTTGGGGGGGGCTTAGGCTATGGCTACACCTTC.

The chain joins TRBV28 to TRBJ2-6; the D gene is possibly TRBD2 (6 bases). The CDR3 covers 15 residues. The germline V gene encodes CDR1 MDHEN and CDR2 SYDVKM. V dropped 2 bases and J dropped 2 bases, with 7 bases sitting between them. The chain's CDR3 is CASSLPGAGANVLTF. In DNA, the CDR3 is TGTGCCAGCAGTTTACCGGGGGCTGGGGCCAACGTCCTGACTTTC.

V and J are TRBV19 and TRBJ1-1; tentative D call: TRBD1 (5 bases). V lost 1 base and J lost 5, with 20 bases in between. Germline V CDR1 and CDR2: LNHDA, SQIVND (reference sequence). The CDR3 is made up of 17 amino acids. The CDR3 here is CASSIAAGKAFRTEAFF. The CDR3 nucleotides are TGTGCCAGTAGTATAGCGGCAGGGAAAGCGTTTCGGACTGAAGCTTTCTTT.

The chain carries TRBV28 and TRBJ2-7; TRBD1 is a possible D gene (5 bases). This CDR3 is 12 amino acids long. Per germline, CDR1 MDHEN and CDR2 SYDVKM. Trimming left V 6 bases short and J 7 bases short, with 13 bases between. The CDR3, as DNA: TGTGCCAGCAGCTCTTCAGGGAAAGAGCAGTACTTC. Amino acids: CASSSSGKEQYF.

The chain employs TRBV24-1 and TRBJ2-7, with 7 bases aligning to TRBD2. CDR1 is KGHDR and CDR2 is SFDVKD in the germline V gene. The CDR3 length is 15 residues. Losses at the gene ends were 4 bases for V and 2 bases for J; bases not matched to a gene: 7. CDR3 sequence: CATSEGLAETYEQYF. Written as DNA, the CDR3 is TGTGCCACCAGTGAAGGCCTAGCGGAGACCTACGAGCAGTACTTC.